This T cell receptor beta chain comes out of a study of T cells in Graves' hyperthyroidism and ophthalmopathy (dated by TCRdb to about 2019). Study-level background: TCR V-J signatures able to tell the groups apart were searched for in a discovery cohort of 100 patients, of whom fewer than 45 had Graves' ophthalmopathy and some 60 had stable Graves' hyperthyroidism. According to the paper, TCR Vbeta CDR3 sequencing was carried out on 135 peripheral blood samples, which came from 40 to 45 ophthalmopathy, around 74 hyperthyroidism and approximately 17 progressor patients. Thyroid tissue and blood T-cell repertoires from more than five Graves' hyperthyroidism patients were also compared in the study. After sampling, hyperthyroidism patients received methimazole starting at 30 mg daily, and ophthalmopathy patients received high-dose intravenous methylprednisolone. An independent validation cohort of 18 to 20 hyperthyroidism patients and 15 or so patients who later progressed to ophthalmopathy tested prospective prediction of ophthalmopathy. For training and testing, the 80 to 100 patients in the discovery cohort were randomly divided in a 7:3 ratio.

The TCR beta CDR3 regions were amplified from RNA transcripts. The first round of RT-PCR for the TCR CDR3 was performed with the HTBI primer set and the Qiagen OneStep RT-PCR kit. A second multiplex PCR round built the libraries, followed by size selection and purification. The libraries were sequenced on an Illumina HiSeq2000 using paired-end 100 bp reads. For the original study's pipeline: Raw data were processed with SOAPnuke, discarding reads with adapters, uncalled bases, mean Phred below 15, or no exact constant-primer or identifier match. High-quality paired reads were merged with COPE v1.2.5, and unique nucleotide sequences were defined as clonotypes. MiTCR v1.1 was used to align clonotypes to the IMGT TRBV, TRBD and TRBJ reference segments. The analysis was restricted to V-J combinations with a frequency above 0.0001, which together covered just over 98% of the repertoires. A TCS score was defined as the ratio of F50 (clonal expansion) to E x V (chaos), with BLOSUM62-based TCRdist applied between CDR3 peptides within each V-J. Welch's t-statistics and random forest reduced roughly 540 V-J features to about 12, which were used in a naive Bayes classifier (R e1071). The raw public data were reprocessed by TCRdb itself: fastp quality trimming at Q25, MiXCR clonotype calling, in-frame beta chains only. CDR3 protein sequences are deduplicated, and each keeps its most common genes and DNA. TCRdb's processing, not the study's, gives the V and J calls here. The sample has about 540,000 distinct CDR3 sequences on record, 40% to 55% of them singletons. Together, the top ten hold roughly 8.2% of the sample.

Stable Graves' hyperthyroidism was defined as no progression to ophthalmopathy during 18 months of follow-up. Hyperthyroidism patients were newly diagnosed, had a disease duration of under 2 months, and were aged 18 to 65 years. Patients with uncontrolled infections, other autoimmune diseases, pregnancy or lactation were excluded. Diagnoses were based on clinical symptoms, serum thyroxine and TRAb, thyroid ultrasound and orbital computed tomography. Trizol reagent was used to extract total RNA, and RNA quality was then checked on an Agilent 2100 Bioanalyzer. The CDR3 holds 11 amino acids from the cysteine to the phenylalanine. Left in the record is the CDR3 DNA by itself, 33 bases read in frame from the first base. V is cut by 8 bases and J by 6 bases, and the space between the germline ends is 13 bases. The germline V gene supplies CDR1 SQVTM and CDR2 ANQGSEA. What the authors observed across the whole study: Blood samples also contained most of the expanded thyroid clonotypes (frequency above 0.001), which suggests that blood repertoires may reflect thyroid immune responses. In cross-validation, a model built on a 13 V-J signature told ophthalmopathy apart from stable hyperthyroidism with about 90% sensitivity and roughly 81% specificity, and in testing the same model reached 80%/75%. Sample size was not statistically predetermined, and blinding of investigators to group allocation was not performed. In validation, progression to ophthalmopathy was predicted by the model with approximately 67% sensitivity and 72% to 85% specificity, a median of around 5.9 months before onset.

This clonotype was observed once. Which antigen it targets is not known. No much larger clone exists at a distance of one base, and base qualities are not known. One read alone makes for weak evidence. The source material was peripheral blood or thyroid tissue (not recorded which). Recombination linked TRBV29-1 to TRBJ1-2; too little of a D gene remains to name it. The TCR sequence derives from a woman under 30 with Graves' hyperthyroidism. Donor details come from another sample of the same person, matched by shared clones. The sequenced DNA is TGCAGCCCGTTATTCTCGGATGGCTACACCTTC. This codes for CSPLFSDGYTF.